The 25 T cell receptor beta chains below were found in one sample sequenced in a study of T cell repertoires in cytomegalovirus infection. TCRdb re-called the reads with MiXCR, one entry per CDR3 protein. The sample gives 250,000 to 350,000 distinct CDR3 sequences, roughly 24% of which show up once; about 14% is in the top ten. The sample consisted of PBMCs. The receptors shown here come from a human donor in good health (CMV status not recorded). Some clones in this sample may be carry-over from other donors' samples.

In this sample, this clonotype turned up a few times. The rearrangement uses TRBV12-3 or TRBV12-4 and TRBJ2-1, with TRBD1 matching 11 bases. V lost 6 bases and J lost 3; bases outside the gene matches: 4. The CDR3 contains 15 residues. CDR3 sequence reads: CASRTGQGVYNEQFF. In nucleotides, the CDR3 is TGTGCCAGCAGGACGGGACAGGGGGTCTACAATGAGCAGTTCTTC.

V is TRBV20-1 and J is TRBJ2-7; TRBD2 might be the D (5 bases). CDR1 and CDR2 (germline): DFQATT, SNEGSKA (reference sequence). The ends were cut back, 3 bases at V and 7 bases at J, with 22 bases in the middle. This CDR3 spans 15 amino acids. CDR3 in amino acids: CSASRPWGAMKEQYF. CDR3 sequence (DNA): TGCAGTGCTAGTCGTCCGTGGGGAGCGATGAAAGAGCAGTACTTC.

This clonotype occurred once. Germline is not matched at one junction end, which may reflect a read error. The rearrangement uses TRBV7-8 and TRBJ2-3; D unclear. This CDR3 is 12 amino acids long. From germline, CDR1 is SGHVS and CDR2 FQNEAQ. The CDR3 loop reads CASSFSSDPQYF. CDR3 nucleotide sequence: TGTGCCAGCAGCTTTTCCTCAGATCCGCAGTATTTT.

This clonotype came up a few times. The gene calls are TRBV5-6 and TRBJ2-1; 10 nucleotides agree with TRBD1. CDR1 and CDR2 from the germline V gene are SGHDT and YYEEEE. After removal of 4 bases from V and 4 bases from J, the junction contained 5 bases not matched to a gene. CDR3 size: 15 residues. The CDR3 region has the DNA TGTGCCAGCAGCGCGACAGGGGGCCCTTACAATGAGCAGTTCTTC. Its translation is CASSATGGPYNEQFF.

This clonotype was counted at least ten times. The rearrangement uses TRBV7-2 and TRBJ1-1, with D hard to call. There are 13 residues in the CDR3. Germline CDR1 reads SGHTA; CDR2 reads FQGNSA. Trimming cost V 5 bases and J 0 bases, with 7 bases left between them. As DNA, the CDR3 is TGTGCCAGCAGCGTCCCGGTGAACACTGAAGCTTTCTTT. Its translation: CASSVPVNTEAFF.

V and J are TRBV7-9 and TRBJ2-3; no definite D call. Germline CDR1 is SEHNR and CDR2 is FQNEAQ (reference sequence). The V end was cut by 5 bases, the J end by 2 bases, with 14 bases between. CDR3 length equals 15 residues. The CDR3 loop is CASSDPRSSTDTQYF. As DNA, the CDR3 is TGTGCCAGCAGCGATCCTCGGTCCTCCACAGATACGCAGTATTTT.

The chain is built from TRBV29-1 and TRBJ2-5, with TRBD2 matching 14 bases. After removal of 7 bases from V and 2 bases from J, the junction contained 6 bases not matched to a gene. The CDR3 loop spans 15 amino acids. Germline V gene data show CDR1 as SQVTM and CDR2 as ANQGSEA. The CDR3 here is CSATGLAGAQETQYF. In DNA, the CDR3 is TGCAGCGCGACGGGACTAGCGGGGGCACAAGAGACCCAGTACTTC.

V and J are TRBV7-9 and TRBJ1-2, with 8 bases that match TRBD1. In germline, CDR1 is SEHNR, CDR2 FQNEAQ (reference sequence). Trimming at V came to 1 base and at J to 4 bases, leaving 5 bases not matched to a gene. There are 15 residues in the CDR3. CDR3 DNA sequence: TGTGCCAGCAGCTTAGGTGCAGGGGGCATCTATGGCTACACCTTC. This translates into CASSLGAGGIYGYTF.

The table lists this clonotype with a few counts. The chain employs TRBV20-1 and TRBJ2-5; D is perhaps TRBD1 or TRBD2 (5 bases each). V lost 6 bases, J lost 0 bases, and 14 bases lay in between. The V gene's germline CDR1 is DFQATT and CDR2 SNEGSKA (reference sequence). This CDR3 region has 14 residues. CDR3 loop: CSARDERDQETQYF. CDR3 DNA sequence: TGCAGTGCAAGGGACGAGAGGGACCAAGAGACCCAGTACTTC.

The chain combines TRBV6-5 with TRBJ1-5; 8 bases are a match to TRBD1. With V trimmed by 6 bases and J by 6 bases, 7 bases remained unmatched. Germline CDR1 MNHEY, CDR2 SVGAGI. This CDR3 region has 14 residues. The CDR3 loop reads CASSSGGRGQPQHF. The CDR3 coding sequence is TGTGCCAGCAGCTCAGGGGGCCGGGGTCAGCCCCAGCATTTT.

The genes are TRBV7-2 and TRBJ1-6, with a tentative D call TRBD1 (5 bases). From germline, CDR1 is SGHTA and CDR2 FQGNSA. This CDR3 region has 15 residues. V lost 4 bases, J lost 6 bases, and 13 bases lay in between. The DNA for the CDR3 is TGTGCCAGCAGCTCCGCACTGAGGGGTAATTCACCCCTCCACTTT. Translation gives CASSSALRGNSPLHF. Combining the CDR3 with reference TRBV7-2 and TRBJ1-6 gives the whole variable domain GAGVSQSPSNKVTEKGKDVELRCDPISGHTALYWYRQSLGQGLEFLIYFQGNSAPDKSGLPSDRFSAERTGGSVSTLTIQRTQQEDSAVYLCASSSALRGNSPLHFGNGTRLTVT.

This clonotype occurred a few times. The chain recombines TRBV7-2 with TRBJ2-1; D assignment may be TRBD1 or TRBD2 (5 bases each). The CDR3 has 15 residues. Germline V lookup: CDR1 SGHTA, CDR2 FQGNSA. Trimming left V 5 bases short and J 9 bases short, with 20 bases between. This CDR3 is CASSGGEGSVSEQFF. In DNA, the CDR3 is TGTGCCAGCAGCGGCGGTGAGGGGAGTGTTTCTGAGCAGTTCTTC. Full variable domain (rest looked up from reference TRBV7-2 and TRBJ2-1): GAGVSQSPSNKVTEKGKDVELRCDPISGHTALYWYRQSLGQGLEFLIYFQGNSAPDKSGLPSDRFSAERTGGSVSTLTIQRTQQEDSAVYLCASSGGEGSVSEQFFGPGTRLTVL.

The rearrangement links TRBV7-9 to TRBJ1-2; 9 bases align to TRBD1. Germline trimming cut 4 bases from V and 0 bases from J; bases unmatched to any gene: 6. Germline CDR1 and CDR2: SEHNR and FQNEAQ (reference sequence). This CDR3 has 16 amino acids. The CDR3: CASSSGTGRTNYGYTF. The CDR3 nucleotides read TGTGCCAGCAGCTCCGGGACAGGGCGGACTAACTATGGCTACACCTTC.

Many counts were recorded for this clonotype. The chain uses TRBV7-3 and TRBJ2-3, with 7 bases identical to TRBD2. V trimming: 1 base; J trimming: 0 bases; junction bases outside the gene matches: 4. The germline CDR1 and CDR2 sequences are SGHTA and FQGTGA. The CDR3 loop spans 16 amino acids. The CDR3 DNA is TGTGCCAGCAGCTTAAGGGTGGGGGGGAGCACAGATACGCAGTATTTT. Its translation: CASSLRVGGSTDTQYF.

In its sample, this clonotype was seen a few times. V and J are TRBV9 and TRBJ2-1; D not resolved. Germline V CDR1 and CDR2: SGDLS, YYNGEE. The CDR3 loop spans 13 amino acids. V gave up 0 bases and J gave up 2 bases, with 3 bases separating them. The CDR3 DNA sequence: TGTGCCAGCAGCGTAGAAACCTACAATGAGCAGTTCTTC. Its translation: CASSVETYNEQFF.

The CDR3 is CSAFTGTSGNPYEQYF. The CDR3 bases are TGCAGTGCTTTCACCGGGACTAGCGGGAACCCCTACGAGCAGTACTTC. The genes are TRBV20-1 and TRBJ2-7, with TRBD2 identical over 13 bases. This CDR3 is 16 amino acids long. The germline V gene has CDR1 DFQATT and CDR2 SNEGSKA (reference sequence). Losses at the gene ends were 5 bases for V and 2 bases for J; bases not matched to a gene: 9.

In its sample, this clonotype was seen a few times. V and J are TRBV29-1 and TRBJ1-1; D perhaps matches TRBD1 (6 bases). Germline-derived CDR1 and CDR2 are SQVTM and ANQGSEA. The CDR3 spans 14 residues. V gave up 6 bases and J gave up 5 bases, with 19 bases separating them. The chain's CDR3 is CSVAPGQWGTEAFF. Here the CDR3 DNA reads TGCAGCGTGGCGCCGGGACAATGGGGGACTGAAGCTTTCTTT.

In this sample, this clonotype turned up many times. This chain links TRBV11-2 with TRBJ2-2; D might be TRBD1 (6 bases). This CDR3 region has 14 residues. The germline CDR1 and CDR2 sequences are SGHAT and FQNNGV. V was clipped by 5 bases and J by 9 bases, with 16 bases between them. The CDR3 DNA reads TGTGCCAGCAGCCCTCGGGACATTCTCCGGGAGCTGTTTTTT. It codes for CASSPRDILRELFF.

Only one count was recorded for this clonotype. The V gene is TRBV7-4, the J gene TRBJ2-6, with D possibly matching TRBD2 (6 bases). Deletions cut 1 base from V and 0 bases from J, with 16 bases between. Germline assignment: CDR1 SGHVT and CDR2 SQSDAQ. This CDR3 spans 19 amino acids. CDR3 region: CASSLVRGGRLSGANVLTF. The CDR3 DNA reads TGTGCCAGCAGCTTAGTCCGGGGAGGCCGTCTCTCTGGGGCCAACGTCCTGACTTTC. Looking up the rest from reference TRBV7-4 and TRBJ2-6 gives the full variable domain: GAGVSQSPRYKVAKRGRDVALRCDSISGHVTLYWYRQTLGQGSEVLTYSQSDAQRDKSGRPSGRFSAERPERSVSTLKIQRTEQGDSAVYLCASSLVRGGRLSGANVLTFGAGSRLTVL.

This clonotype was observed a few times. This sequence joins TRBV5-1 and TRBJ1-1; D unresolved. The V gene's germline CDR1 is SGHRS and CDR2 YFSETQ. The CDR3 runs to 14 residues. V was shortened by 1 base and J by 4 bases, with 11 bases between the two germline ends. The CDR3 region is CASSLSPRATEAFF. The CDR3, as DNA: TGCGCCAGCAGCTTGTCCCCGAGGGCCACTGAAGCTTTCTTT. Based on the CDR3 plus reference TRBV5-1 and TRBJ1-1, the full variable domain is KAGVTQTPRYLIKTRGQQVTLSCSPISGHRSVSWYQQTPGQGLQFLFEYFSETQRNKGNFPGRFSGRQFSNSRSEMNVSTLELGDSALYLCASSLSPRATEAFFGQGTRLTVV.

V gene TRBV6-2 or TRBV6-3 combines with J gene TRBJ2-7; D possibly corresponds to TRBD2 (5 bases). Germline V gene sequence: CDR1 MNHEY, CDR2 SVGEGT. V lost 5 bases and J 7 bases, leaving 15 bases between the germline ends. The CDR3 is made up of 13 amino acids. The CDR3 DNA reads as TGTGCCAGCAGTCGAGGGCTCTTTTGGGAGCAGTACTTC. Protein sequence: CASSRGLFWEQYF.

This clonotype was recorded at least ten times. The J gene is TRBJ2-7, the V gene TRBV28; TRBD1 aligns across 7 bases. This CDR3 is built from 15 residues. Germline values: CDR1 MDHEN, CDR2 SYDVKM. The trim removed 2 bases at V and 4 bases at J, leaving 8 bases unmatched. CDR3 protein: CASSLHRQGGYEQYF. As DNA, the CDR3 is TGTGCCAGCAGTTTACATCGACAGGGTGGGTACGAGCAGTACTTC.

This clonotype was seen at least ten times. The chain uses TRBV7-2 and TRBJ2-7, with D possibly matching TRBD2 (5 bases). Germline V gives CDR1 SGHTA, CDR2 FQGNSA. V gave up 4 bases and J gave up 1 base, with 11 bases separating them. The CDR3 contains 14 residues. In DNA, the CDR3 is TGTGCCAGCAGCTACCAGACGGGATCCTACGAGCAGTACTTC. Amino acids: CASSYQTGSYEQYF. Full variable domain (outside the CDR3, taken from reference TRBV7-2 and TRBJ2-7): GAGVSQSPSNKVTEKGKDVELRCDPISGHTALYWYRQSLGQGLEFLIYFQGNSAPDKSGLPSDRFSAERTGGSVSTLTIQRTQQEDSAVYLCASSYQTGSYEQYFGPGTRLTVT.

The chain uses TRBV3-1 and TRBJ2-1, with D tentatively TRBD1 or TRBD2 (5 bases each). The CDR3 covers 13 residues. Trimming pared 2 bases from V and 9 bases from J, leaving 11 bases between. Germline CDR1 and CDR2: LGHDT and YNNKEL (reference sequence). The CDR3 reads CASSQSPGTEQFF. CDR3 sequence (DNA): TGTGCCAGCAGCCAATCTCCGGGGACTGAGCAGTTCTTC.

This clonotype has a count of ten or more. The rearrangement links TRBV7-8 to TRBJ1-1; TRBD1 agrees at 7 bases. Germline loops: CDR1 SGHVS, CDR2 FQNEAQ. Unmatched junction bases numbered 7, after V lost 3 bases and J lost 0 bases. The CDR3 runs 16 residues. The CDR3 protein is CASSLGQLLLNTEAFF. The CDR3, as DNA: TGTGCCAGCAGCTTGGGACAGCTGCTCTTGAACACTGAAGCTTTCTTT.